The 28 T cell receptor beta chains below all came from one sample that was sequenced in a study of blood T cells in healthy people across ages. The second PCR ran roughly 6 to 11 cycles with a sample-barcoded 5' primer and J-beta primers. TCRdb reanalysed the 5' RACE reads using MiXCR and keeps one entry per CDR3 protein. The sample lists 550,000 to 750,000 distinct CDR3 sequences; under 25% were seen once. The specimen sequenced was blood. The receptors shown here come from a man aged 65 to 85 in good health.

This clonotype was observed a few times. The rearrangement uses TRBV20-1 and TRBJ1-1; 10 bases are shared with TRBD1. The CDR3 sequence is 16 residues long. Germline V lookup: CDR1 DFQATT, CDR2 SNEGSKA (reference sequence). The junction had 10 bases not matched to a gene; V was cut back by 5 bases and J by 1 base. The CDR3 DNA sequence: TGCAGTGCTCCCCGGGACAGGGGCTCGAGGAACACTGAAGCTTTCTTT. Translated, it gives CSAPRDRGSRNTEAFF.

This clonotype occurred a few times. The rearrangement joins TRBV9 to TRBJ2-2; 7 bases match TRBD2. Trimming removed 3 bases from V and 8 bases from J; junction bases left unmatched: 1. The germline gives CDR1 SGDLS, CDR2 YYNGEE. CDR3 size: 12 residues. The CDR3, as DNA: TGTGCCAGCAGCGAAGCGGGAGGGGAGCTGTTTTTT. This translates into CASSEAGGELFF. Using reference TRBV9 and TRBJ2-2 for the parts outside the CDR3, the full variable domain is DSGVTQTPKHLITATGQRVTLRCSPRSGDLSVYWYQQSLDQGLQFLIQYYNGEERAKGNILERFSAQQFPDLHSELNLSSLELGDSALYFCASSEAGGELFFGEGSRLTVL.

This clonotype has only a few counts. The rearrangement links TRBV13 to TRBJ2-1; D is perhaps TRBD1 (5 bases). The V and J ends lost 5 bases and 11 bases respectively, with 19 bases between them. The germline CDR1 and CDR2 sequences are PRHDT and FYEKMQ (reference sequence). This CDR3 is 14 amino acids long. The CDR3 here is CASSRKIEQGKQFF. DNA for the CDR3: TGTGCCAGCAGCCGGAAAATTGAGCAGGGTAAGCAGTTCTTC.

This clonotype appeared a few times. DNA of the CDR3: TGTGCCAGCAGCTTGGTGGCTAGCGGGAGCAATGAGCAGTTCTTC. Residues: CASSLVASGSNEQFF. The gene calls are TRBV5-6 and TRBJ2-1, with 10 bases aligning to TRBD2. Unmatched junction bases numbered 3, after V lost 0 bases and J lost 6 bases. Germline CDR1 and CDR2: SGHDT and YYEEEE. The CDR3 runs 15 residues.

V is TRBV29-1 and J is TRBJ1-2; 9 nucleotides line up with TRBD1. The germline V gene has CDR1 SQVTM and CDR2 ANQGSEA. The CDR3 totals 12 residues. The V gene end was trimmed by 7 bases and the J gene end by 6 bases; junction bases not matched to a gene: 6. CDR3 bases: TGCAGCGCAGGACAGGGGCGCGATGGCTACACCTTC. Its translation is CSAGQGRDGYTF. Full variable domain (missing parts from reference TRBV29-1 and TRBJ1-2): SAVISQKPSRDICQRGTSLTIQCQVDSQVTMMFWYRQQPGQSLTLIATANQGSEATYESGFVIDKFPISRPNLTFSTLTVSNMSPEDSSIYLCSAGQGRDGYTFGSGTRLTVV.

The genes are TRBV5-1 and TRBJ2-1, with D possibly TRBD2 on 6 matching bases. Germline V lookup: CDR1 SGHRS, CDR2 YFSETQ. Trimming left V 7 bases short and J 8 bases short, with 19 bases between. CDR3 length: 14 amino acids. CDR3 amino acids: CASSPGLPRDEQFF. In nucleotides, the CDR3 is TGCGCCAGCTCCCCGGGACTCCCTCGGGATGAGCAGTTCTTC. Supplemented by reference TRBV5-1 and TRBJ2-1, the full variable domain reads KAGVTQTPRYLIKTRGQQVTLSCSPISGHRSVSWYQQTPGQGLQFLFEYFSETQRNKGNFPGRFSGRQFSNSRSEMNVSTLELGDSALYLCASSPGLPRDEQFFGPGTRLTVL.

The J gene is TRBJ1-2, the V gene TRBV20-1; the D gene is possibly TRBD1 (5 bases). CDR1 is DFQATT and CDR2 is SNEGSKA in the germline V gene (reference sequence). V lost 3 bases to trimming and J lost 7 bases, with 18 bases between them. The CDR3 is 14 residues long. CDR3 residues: CSASGGALGGGYTF. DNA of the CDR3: TGCAGTGCTAGCGGAGGGGCTTTGGGAGGTGGCTACACCTTC.

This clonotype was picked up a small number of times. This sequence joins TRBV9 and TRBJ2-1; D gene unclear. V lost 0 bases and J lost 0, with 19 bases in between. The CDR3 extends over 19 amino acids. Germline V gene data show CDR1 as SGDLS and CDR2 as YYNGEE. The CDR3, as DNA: TGTGCCAGCAGCGTAGCTATGGCGTCGGGCGGCAGCTCCTACAATGAGCAGTTCTTC. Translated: CASSVAMASGGSSYNEQFF.

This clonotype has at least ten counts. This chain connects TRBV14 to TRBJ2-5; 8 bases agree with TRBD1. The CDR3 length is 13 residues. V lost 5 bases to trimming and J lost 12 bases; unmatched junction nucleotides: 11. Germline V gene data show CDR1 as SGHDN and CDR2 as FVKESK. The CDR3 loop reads CASSSDRGKNKYF. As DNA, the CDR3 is TGTGCCAGCAGCTCTGACAGGGGCAAAAATAAGTACTTC.

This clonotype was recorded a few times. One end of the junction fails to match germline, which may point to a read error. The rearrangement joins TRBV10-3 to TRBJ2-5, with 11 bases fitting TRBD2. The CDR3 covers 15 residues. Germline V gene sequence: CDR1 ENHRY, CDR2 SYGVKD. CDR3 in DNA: TGTGCCGTCAGTGACAGACTAGCGGGAAAAGAGACCCAGTACTTC. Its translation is CAVSDRLAGKETQYF.

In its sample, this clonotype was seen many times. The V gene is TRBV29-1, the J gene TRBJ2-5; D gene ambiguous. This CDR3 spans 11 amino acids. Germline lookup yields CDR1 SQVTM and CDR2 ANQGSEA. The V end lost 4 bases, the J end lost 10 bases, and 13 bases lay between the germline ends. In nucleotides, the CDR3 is TGCAGCGTTGGCCCAGTCTGGGACCAGTACTTC. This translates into CSVGPVWDQYF.

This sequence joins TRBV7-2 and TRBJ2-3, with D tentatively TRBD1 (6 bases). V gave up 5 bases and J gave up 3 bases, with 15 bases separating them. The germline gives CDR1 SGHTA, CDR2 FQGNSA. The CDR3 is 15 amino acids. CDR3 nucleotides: TGTGCCAGCAGCCAACAGGGTCCTAGTACAGATACGCAGTATTTT. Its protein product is CASSQQGPSTDTQYF.

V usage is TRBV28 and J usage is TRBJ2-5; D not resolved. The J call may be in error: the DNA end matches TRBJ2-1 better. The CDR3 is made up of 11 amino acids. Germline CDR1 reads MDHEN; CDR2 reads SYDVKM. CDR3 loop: CASTLRDEQFF. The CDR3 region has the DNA TGTGCCAGCACCCTCCGAGACGAGCAGTTCTTC.

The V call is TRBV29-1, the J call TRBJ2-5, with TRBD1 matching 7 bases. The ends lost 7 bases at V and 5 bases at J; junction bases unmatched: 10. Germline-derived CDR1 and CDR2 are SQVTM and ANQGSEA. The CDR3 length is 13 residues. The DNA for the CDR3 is TGCAGCGCCCAAGACAGGGCCGGGGAGACCCAGTACTTC. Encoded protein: CSAQDRAGETQYF.

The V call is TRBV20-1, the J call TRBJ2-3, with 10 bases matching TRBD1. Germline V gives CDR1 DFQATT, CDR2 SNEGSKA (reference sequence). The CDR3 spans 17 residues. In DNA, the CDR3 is TGCAGCGGAAATGGAGACAGGGGGCTGTCTAGCACAGATACGCAGTATTTT. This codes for CSGNGDRGLSSTDTQYF.

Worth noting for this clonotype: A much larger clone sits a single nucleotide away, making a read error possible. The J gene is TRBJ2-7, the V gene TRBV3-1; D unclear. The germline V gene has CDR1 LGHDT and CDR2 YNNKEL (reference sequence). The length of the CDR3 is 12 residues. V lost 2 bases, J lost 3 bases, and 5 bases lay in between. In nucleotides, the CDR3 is TGTGCCAGCAGCCAAAAGGACTACGAGCAGTACTTC. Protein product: CASSQKDYEQYF.

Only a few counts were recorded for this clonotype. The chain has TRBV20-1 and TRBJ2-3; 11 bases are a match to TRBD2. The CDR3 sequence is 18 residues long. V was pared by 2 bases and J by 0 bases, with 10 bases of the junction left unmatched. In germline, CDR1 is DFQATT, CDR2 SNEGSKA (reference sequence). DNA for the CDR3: TGCAGTGCTAGACCCCTACCGGGACTAGCGGATAGCACAGATACGCAGTATTTT. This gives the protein CSARPLPGLADSTDTQYF.

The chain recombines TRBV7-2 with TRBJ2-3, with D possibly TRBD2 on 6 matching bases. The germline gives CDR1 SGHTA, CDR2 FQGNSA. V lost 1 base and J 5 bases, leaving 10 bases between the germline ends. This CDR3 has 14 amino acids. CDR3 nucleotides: TGTGCCAGCAGCTTAGTTCGGCGGGAAGATACGCAGTATTTT. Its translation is CASSLVRREDTQYF.

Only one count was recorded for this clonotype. In DNA form, the CDR3 reads TGTGCCAGCAGTGCTCGGCAGTCGAACACCGGGGAGCTGTTTTTT. It encodes CASSARQSNTGELFF. The rearrangement joins TRBV2 to TRBJ2-2; no definite D call. The CDR3 runs to 15 residues. Looked up from germline, CDR1 is SNHLY and CDR2 is FYNNEI. Deletions cut 4 bases from V and 0 bases from J, with 9 bases between.

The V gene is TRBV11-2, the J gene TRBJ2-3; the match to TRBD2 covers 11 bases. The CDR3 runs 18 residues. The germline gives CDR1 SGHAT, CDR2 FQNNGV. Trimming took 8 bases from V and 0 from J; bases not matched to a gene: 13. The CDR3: CASAWTSGLHSSTDTQYF. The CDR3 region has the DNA TGTGCCAGCGCCTGGACTAGCGGGTTACACTCTAGCACAGATACGCAGTATTTT.

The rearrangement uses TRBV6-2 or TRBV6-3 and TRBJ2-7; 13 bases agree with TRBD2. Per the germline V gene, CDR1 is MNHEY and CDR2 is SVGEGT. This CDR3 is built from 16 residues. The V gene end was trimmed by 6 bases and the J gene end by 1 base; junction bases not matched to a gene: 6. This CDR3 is CASSPLAGGLSYEQYF. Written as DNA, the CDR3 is TGTGCCAGCAGCCCACTAGCGGGAGGGCTGTCCTACGAGCAGTACTTC.

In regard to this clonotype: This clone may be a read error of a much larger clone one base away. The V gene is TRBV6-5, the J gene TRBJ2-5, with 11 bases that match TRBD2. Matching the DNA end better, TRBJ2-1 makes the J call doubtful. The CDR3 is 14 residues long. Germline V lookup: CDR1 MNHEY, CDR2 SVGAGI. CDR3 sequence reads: CASSNLAGGNEQFF. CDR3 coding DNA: TGTGCCAGCAGTAATCTAGCGGGGGGCAATGAGCAGTTCTTC.

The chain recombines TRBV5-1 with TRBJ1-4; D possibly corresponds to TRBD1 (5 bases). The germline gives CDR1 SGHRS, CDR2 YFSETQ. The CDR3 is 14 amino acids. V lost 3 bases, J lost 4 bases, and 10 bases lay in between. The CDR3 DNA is TGCGCCAGCAGCTACGGACAAGATAATGAAAAACTGTTTTTT. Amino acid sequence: CASSYGQDNEKLFF.

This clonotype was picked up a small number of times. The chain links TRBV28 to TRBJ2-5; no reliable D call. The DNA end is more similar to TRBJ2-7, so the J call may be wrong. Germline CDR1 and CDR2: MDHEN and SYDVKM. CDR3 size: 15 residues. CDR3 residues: CASSLPSTASYEQYF. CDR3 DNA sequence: TGTGCCAGCAGTTTACCGTCGACGGCATCCTACGAGCAGTACTTC.

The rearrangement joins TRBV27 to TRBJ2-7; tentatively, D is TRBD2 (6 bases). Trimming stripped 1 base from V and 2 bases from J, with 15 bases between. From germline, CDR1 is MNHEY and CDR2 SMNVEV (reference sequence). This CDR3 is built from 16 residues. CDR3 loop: CASSLYGTDPPYEQYF. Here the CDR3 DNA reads TGTGCCAGCAGTTTATACGGGACTGATCCTCCCTACGAGCAGTACTTC.

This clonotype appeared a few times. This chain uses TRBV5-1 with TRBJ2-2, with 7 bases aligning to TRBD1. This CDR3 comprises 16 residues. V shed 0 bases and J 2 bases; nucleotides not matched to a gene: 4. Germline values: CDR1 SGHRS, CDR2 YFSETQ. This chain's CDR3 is CASSLAAGGNTGELFF. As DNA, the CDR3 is TGCGCCAGCAGCTTGGCCGCAGGGGGAAACACCGGGGAGCTGTTTTTT.

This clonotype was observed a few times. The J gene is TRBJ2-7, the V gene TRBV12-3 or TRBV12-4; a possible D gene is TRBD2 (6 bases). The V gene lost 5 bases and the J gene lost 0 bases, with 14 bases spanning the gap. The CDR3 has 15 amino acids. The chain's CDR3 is CASSPDFGGSYEQYF. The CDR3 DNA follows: TGTGCCAGCAGTCCCGACTTCGGGGGCTCCTACGAGCAGTACTTC.

The CDR3 sequence is CASSESGSSTEAFF. The CDR3 DNA reads TGTGCCAGCAGTGAGTCCGGGTCGAGCACTGAAGCTTTCTTT. The rearrangement links TRBV6-4 to TRBJ1-1; D unclear. Germline V CDR1 and CDR2: MRHNA, SNTAGT. This CDR3 spans 14 amino acids. V gave up 3 bases and J gave up 4 bases, with 12 bases separating them.